This is a list of T cell receptor beta chains from one sample in a study of blood T cell repertoires in COVID-19. The protocol was immunoSEQ multiplex PCR, while the TCRdb copy is restricted to in-frame clones and leaves out a portion. The sample yields roughly 380,000 clones, about 89% seen once. The sequenced material came from peripheral blood. All receptors derive from a woman in her thirties or forties with COVID-19, enrolled during active disease. Both conserved end residues are part of each CDR3. Each record gives: D gene, J gene, clone size, V gene, CDR3 protein, CDR3 DNA. The D gene is left open where the match is weak. Clone size, where shown, is once, few, many, or a class for clones that have expanded.

. TRBJ1-1 . TRBV9 CASSAGSGFNTEAFF TGTGCCAGCAGCGCGGGATCCGGGTTTAACACTGAAGCTTTCTTT
. TRBJ1-1 few TRBV7-9 CASSLEGESEAFF TGTGCCAGCAGCCTAGAAGGAGAATCTGAAGCTTTCTTT
. TRBJ1-5 few TRBV28 CASNRDYSNQPQHF TGTGCCAGCAACCGGGACTATAGCAATCAGCCCCAGCATTTT
TRBD2 TRBJ2-2 . TRBV11-2 CASSFSSRGGTGELFF TGTGCCAGCAGCTTTAGTTCCCGGGGGGGAACCGGGGAGCTGTTTTTT
TRBD2 TRBJ2-1 . TRBV6-6 CASSFALAGSYNEQFF TGTGCCAGCAGTTTTGCCCTAGCGGGGTCCTACAATGAGCAGTTCTTC
TRBD1 TRBJ2-3 once TRBV19 CASSPETGAIPDTQYF TGTGCCAGTAGTCCTGAGACAGGGGCCATCCCAGATACGCAGTATTTT
. TRBJ1-5 . TRBV18 CASSPGSRNQPQHF TGTGCCAGCTCACCAGGGAGCCGCAATCAGCCCCAGCATTTT
. TRBJ1-4 . TRBV7-9 CASTPTPGQLTATNEKLFF TGTGCCAGCACCCCAACGCCAGGGCAGTTAACCGCAACTAATGAAAAACTGTTTTTT
. TRBJ2-1 once TRBV21-1 CASSKGDRVGDEQFF TGTGCCAGCAGCAAAGGAGACAGGGTTGGCGATGAGCAGTTCTTC
. TRBJ1-1 . TRBV29-1 CSVRDTYPTEAFF TGCAGCGTTAGGGACACCTACCCCACTGAAGCTTTCTTT
. TRBJ1-1 . TRBV5-1 CASSLAVRGQSFF TGCGCCAGCAGCTTGGCCGTAAGGGGACAATCTTTCTTT
. TRBJ1-1 . TRBV5-6 CASSGSIEAFF TGTGCCAGCAGCGGGAGTATTGAAGCTTTCTTT
. TRBJ1-5 . TRBV30 CAWSVRGGSNQPQHF TGTGCCTGGAGTGTACGAGGGGGTAGTAATCAGCCCCAGCATTTT
TRBD1 TRBJ1-1 . TRBV2 CASSYRGLSTEAFF TGTGCCAGCAGTTACAGGGGGCTGAGCACTGAAGCTTTCTTT
TRBD1 TRBJ2-2 . TRBV10-1 CASSEILRDSPRAGELFF TGCGCCAGCAGTGAAATACTTAGGGACAGCCCTCGGGCCGGGGAGCTGTTTTTT
. TRBJ1-4 . TRBV3-1/TRBV3-2 CASSQASGRNEKLFF TGTGCCAGCAGCCAAGCCTCAGGGCGGAATGAAAAACTGTTTTTT
TRBD1 TRBJ1-1 . TRBV27 CASSSAGTANTEAFF TGTGCCAGCAGTTCAGCCGGGACAGCGAACACTGAAGCTTTCTTT
. TRBJ1-5 few TRBV24-1 CATSDSPGRGNQPQHF TGTGCCACCAGTGATTCCCCCGGGAGAGGCAATCAGCCCCAGCATTTT
TRBD2 TRBJ2-2 . TRBV6-4 CASSRHRSGGSNTGELFF TGTGCCAGCAGTAGACATCGTAGCGGGGGTTCTAACACCGGGGAGCTGTTTTTT
. TRBJ2-1 . TRBV14 CASSQDRDWTPSGNEQFF TGTGCCAGCAGCCAAGATAGAGACTGGACCCCGAGCGGCAATGAGCAGTTCTTC
. TRBJ1-6 . TRBV18 CASSPPEGFQSPLHF TGTGCCAGCTCACCACCGGAGGGTTTTCAATCACCCCTCCACTTT
TRBD2 TRBJ2-3 . TRBV5-1 CASSLGTSQHSTDTQYF TGCGCCAGCAGCTTGGGGACTAGCCAACATAGCACAGATACGCAGTATTTT
TRBD1 TRBJ2-1 . TRBV7-8 CASSPRQGSYNEQFF TGTGCCAGCAGCCCCCGACAGGGCTCCTACAATGAGCAGTTCTTC
TRBD2 TRBJ2-7 . TRBV5-4 CASSSGTSVEQYF TGTGCCAGCAGCTCGGGGACTAGCGTTGAGCAGTACTTC
TRBD1 TRBJ2-7 . TRBV18 CASSPSVGTGVVHGEQYF TGTGCCAGCTCACCAAGTGTAGGGACAGGGGTTGTACATGGCGAGCAGTACTTC
. TRBJ2-5 . TRBV6-2/TRBV6-3 CASSYSTTGEDGETQYF TGTGCCAGCAGTTACTCGACCACAGGGGAGGACGGGGAGACCCAGTACTTC
. TRBJ2-3 . TRBV18 CASSLSSLLEKRDTQYF TGTGCCAGCTCACTAAGCTCGCTACTCGAAAAGCGAGATACGCAGTATTTT
. TRBJ1-5 . TRBV19 CASSTRGQINQPQHF TGTGCCAGTAGTACCCGCGGACAGATTAATCAGCCCCAGCATTTT
TRBD1 TRBJ2-5 . TRBV7-3 CASSPGGQGQTQYF TGTGCCAGCAGCCCAGGGGGACAGGGTCAGACCCAGTACTTC
. TRBJ2-7 . TRBV5-1 CASSLRDTLYEQYF TGCGCCAGCAGCTTGAGGGACACACTCTACGAGCAGTACTTC
. TRBJ2-6 . TRBV1 CTSSHLRRQGYRSGANVLTF TGCACCAGCAGCCACCTCCGGCGACAGGGGTATCGATCTGGGGCCAACGTCCTGACTTTC